The source of this T cell receptor (beta chain) is a study of blood T cells in healthy people across ages (dated by TCRdb to the mid-2010s). Some background on the complete study: In model experiments, template switching captured about one uniquely barcoded TCR beta cDNA molecule for every two T cells. Four age groups were formed from the donors: young (average about 15 years), middle-aged (approximately 40), aged (roughly 56) and long-lived (roughly 81). Using deep sequencing normalized with unique cDNA molecular identifiers, the study measured how TCR beta repertoire diversity changes with age. To avoid experimental bias, donors of different ages were spread randomly across the sequencing lanes. Two additional independent replicas of 1 million unique cDNA reads from the same blood draw were analyzed for two donors (one aged 18 to 30 and one aged 80 or older).

The method was 5' RACE. Data came from an Illumina HiSeq 2500. The second PCR ran for roughly 7 to 12 cycles and used a J-beta primer mix along with a sample-barcoded 5' primer. A unique molecular identifier was introduced onto each TCR beta cDNA molecule by a template-switch 5' adaptor carrying 12 random nucleotides. Each sample yielded at least 2.5 million CDR3-containing paired-end reads. First-strand cDNA synthesis was performed from all RNA using the Mint cDNA synthesis kit, with priming by a TRBC-specific oligonucleotide. All cDNA was treated with uracil-DNA glycosylase and then went through a first 18-cycle PCR with the universal primers M1SS and BC2_uni_R. In the authors' own workflow: For normalization, 1 million high-quality reads, each with a distinct molecular identifier, were randomly selected from each sample. Instead of being binned into consensus sequences, reads with shared molecular identifiers were discarded. MiTCR, set to a Q25 quality threshold and the strictest error-elimination algorithm, was used for CDR3 identification, clonotype clustering and error correction. Lower-bound total TCR beta diversity was estimated with a nonparametric unseen species model using Euler transformation. Through fastp at Q25 and MiXCR, TCRdb rebuilt clones from the public reads, retaining in-frame beta chains. Merged by CDR3 protein, the rows form single entries marked with the most common genes and DNA. These V and J calls are TCRdb output, not the study's own analysis. This sample is represented by some 1.5 million distinct CDR3 sequences; under 30% of them were singletons. Jointly, the top ten make up about 8% of the sample.

General study outcomes and caveats: Estimates of total diversity based on one million sequenced T cells were regarded as lower bounds and as underestimates. Compared with the aged group, the long-lived group had more naive CD4+ T cells, fewer expanded clones and increased TCR diversity, suggesting age selection. The CMV infection status of donors was not known, potentially confounding age-related changes in expanded clonotypes. A strong correlation was found between observed TCR beta diversity and the percentage of naive T cells measured by flow cytometry. Since profiling was done on bulk unsorted PBMCs, naive and antigen-experienced compartments could not be conclusively compared. As age increased, observed TCR beta diversity per million T cells dropped in a roughly linear way, and a significant reduction was already evident by age 40.

Donors were roughly 40 systemically healthy Caucasian individuals from Russia aged 6 to 90 years. Approximately 10 milliliters of peripheral blood were collected from each donor into EDTA-treated Vacutainer tubes. Ficoll-Paque density-gradient centrifugation was used to isolate PBMCs, with at least 7 million per sample. Total RNA, at least 6 micrograms per sample, was extracted from PBMCs with Trizol reagent. For every donor, an aliquot of PBMCs went through flow cytometry to measure the percentages of naive CD45RAhigh/CD27high T cells. The germline V gene (reference sequence) provides CDR1 SEHNR and CDR2 FQNEAQ. The CDR3, from cysteine to phenylalanine, totals 16 residues. The entry retains the CDR3 DNA only, 48 bases that are in frame from base 1. Trimming takes 5 bases from V and 0 bases from J, and the germline ends sit 16 bases apart. Turning to this clonotype: Its antigen is currently not known. Nothing much larger sits one base from this clone, and base qualities are not available.

This TCR derives from a woman in her twenties or thirties in good health. The source material was blood. The rearrangement combines TRBV7-9 with TRBJ2-5; TRBD2 could be the D gene, as 6 bases match. The sequenced DNA: TGTGCCAGCAGCCCCCGTTCGGGAGCGCACCAAGAGACCCAGTACTTC. Translated, it reads CASSPRSGAHQETQYF.